A selection of T cell receptor beta chains follows, all from one sample in a study of shared clonotypes between healthy human individuals. Profiling relied on immunoSEQ multiplex PCR, and the TCRdb table lists in-frame clones only, not all of them. The sample has over a million clones; roughly 80% are singletons. The sample consisted of memory CD4+ T cells sorted from blood. The receptor set was obtained from a young man in good health. Each CDR3 is given with its conserved first and last residue. Each record gives: J gene, clone size, V gene, D gene, CDR3 protein, CDR3 DNA. The D gene is left open where the match is weak. Some rows have no size entry. The others give once, few or many, or a class for an expanded clone.

TRBJ1-2 | few | TRBV10-1 | . | CASLFYGYTF | TGCGCCAGCCTCTTTTATGGCTACACCTTC
TRBJ2-3 | . | TRBV7-2 | . | CASSPRRGGTDTQYF | TGTGCCAGCAGCCCACGGAGGGGGGGCACAGATACGCAGTATTTT
TRBJ1-1 | . | TRBV28 | . | CASSSRAAEAFF | TGTGCCAGCAGTTCCAGAGCCGCTGAAGCTTTCTTT
TRBJ1-1 | . | TRBV6-5 | . | CASSQGLVNTEAFF | TGTGCCAGCAGCCAGGGGCTGGTGAACACTGAAGCTTTCTTT
TRBJ2-3 | . | TRBV5-6 | . | CASSLVRANTDTQYF | TGTGCCAGCAGCTTGGTTCGAGCCAACACAGATACGCAGTATTTT
TRBJ2-7 | once | TRBV20-1 | . | CSASSDYEQYF | TGCAGTGCCAGCTCCGACTACGAGCAGTACTTC
TRBJ2-4 | . | TRBV30 | . | CAWTSRTVAKNIQYF | TGTGCCTGGACCTCCCGGACAGTAGCCAAAAACATTCAGTACTTC
TRBJ2-7 | . | TRBV7-2 | TRBD1 | CASSRDRGPWEQYF | TGTGCCAGCAGCCGCGACAGGGGCCCCTGGGAGCAGTACTTC
TRBJ2-1 | . | TRBV27 | . | CASSLFGEQFF | TGTGCCAGCAGTTTATTTGGTGAGCAGTTCTTC
TRBJ2-2 | . | TRBV7-2 | TRBD2 | CASRGRNTGELFF | TGTGCCAGTCGCGGGAGAAACACCGGGGAGCTGTTTTTT
TRBJ1-2 | . | TRBV6-1 | . | CASRETEMSGYTF | TGTGCCAGCAGGGAGACAGAGATGAGTGGCTACACCTTC
TRBJ1-2 | few | TRBV6-5 | . | CASSSLSDGVGGYTF | TGTGCCAGCAGTTCTTTGTCTGACGGGGTCGGTGGCTACACCTTC
TRBJ1-5 | . | TRBV28 | . | CASSSGTWHF | TGTGCCAGCAGTTCAGGGACTTGGCATTTT
TRBJ2-2 | . | TRBV11-3 | TRBD2 | CASSSRANGEGELFF | TGTGCCAGCAGCTCGCGGGCCAACGGGGAGGGAGAGCTGTTTTTT
TRBJ2-1 | once | TRBV19 | TRBD2 | CASSPGLAGSYNEQFF | TGTGCCAGTAGTCCCGGACTAGCGGGATCCTACAATGAGCAGTTCTTC
TRBJ1-6 | . | TRBV7-9 | . | CASSSNSPLHF | TGTGCCAGCAGCAGTAATTCACCCCTCCACTTT
TRBJ1-5 | . | TRBV28 | . | CASSLADQPQHF | TGTGCCAGCAGTTTGGCTGATCAGCCCCAGCATTTT
TRBJ1-1 | . | TRBV5-5 | . | CASSFAGSSTEAFF | TGTGCCAGCAGCTTTGCAGGGTCCAGCACTGAAGCTTTCTTT
TRBJ2-3 | . | TRBV7-6 | . | CASSLGGTTDTQYF | TGTGCCAGCAGCCTTGGGGGGACCACAGATACGCAGTATTTT
TRBJ2-3 | . | TRBV9 | . | CAISAASNLPGSDTQYF | TGTGCCATCTCAGCAGCGTCTAACCTCCCCGGTTCAGATACGCAGTATTTT
TRBJ1-1 | few | TRBV6-5 | . | CASFDPQMNTEAFF | TGTGCCAGCTTTGACCCACAAATGAACACTGAAGCTTTCTTT
TRBJ1-5 | . | TRBV6-1 | TRBD1 | CASSDAGQANQPQHF | TGTGCCAGCAGCGACGCCGGACAGGCAAATCAGCCCCAGCATTTT
TRBJ2-5 | . | TRBV10-3 | . | CAISNSVGQETQYF | TGTGCCATCAGTAATAGCGTAGGCCAAGAGACCCAGTACTTC
TRBJ2-7 | . | TRBV25-1 | TRBD1 | CASGPGGRYEQYF | TGTGCCAGCGGGCCAGGGGGCAGGTACGAGCAGTACTTC
TRBJ2-1 | . | TRBV7-9 | TRBD2 | CASSFTPGLAGGTWNEQFF | TGTGCCAGCAGCTTTACCCCGGGACTAGCGGGAGGGACTTGGAATGAGCAGTTCTTC
TRBJ1-3 | few | TRBV6-1 | TRBD1 | CASSDQGASSGNTIYF | TGTGCCAGCAGTGACCAGGGGGCTAGCTCTGGAAACACCATATATTTT
TRBJ2-2 | . | TRBV5-1 | . | CASSSGDTYTGELFF | TGCGCCAGCAGCTCAGGGGACACTTACACCGGGGAGCTGTTTTTT
TRBJ1-6 | . | TRBV6-1 | . | CASSEIDSSYNSPLHF | TGTGCCAGCAGTGAGATCGACAGCTCCTATAATTCACCCCTCCACTTT
TRBJ2-6 | . | TRBV19 | . | CASSGGEGTGANVLTF | TGTGCCAGTAGCGGGGGTGAGGGCACTGGGGCCAACGTCCTGACTTTC
TRBJ2-7 | . | TRBV28 | TRBD1 | CASSLLRDRKHYEQYF | TGTGCCAGCAGTTTATTAAGGGACAGAAAGCACTACGAGCAGTACTTC
TRBJ2-7 | . | TRBV30 | . | CAWSISEGYEQYF | TGTGCCTGGAGTATATCAGAGGGCTACGAGCAGTACTTC
TRBJ2-7 | . | TRBV10-2 | . | CASSGRQGRDEQYF | TGCGCCAGCAGTGGTCGACAGGGGAGGGACGAGCAGTACTTC
TRBJ1-6 | few | TRBV30 | . | CAWSWGARKNSALHF | TGTGCCTGGAGCTGGGGGGCTCGGAAGAATTCAGCCCTCCACTTT
TRBJ2-2 | . | TRBV5-4 | . | CASSLDRVDGELFF | TGTGCCAGCAGCTTGGACAGGGTCGACGGGGAGCTGTTTTTT
TRBJ1-1 | many | TRBV2 | . | CASRLFGVNTEAFF | TGTGCCAGCAGGTTGTTTGGGGTGAACACTGAAGCTTTCTTT
TRBJ2-5 | . | TRBV2 | TRBD2 | CATSLGPGLAGETQYF | TGTGCCACCAGCCTCGGACCGGGACTAGCAGGAGAGACCCAGTACTTC
TRBJ2-7 | . | TRBV5-5 | . | CASSLRASGSYEQYF | TGTGCCAGCAGCTTGCGGGCCAGTGGCTCCTACGAGCAGTACTTC
TRBJ1-2 | . | TRBV28 | TRBD1 | CASSSGGTATWGYGYTF | TGTGCCAGCAGTTCTGGGGGGACAGCCACCTGGGGCTATGGCTACACCTTC
TRBJ2-2 | . | TRBV7-9 | TRBD2 | CASSLGGGGTGELFF | TGTGCCAGCAGCCTAGGCGGGGGTGGCACCGGGGAGCTGTTTTTT
TRBJ2-1 | . | TRBV12-5 | . | CASGTAFPGNEQFF | TGTGCTAGTGGTACAGCGTTTCCGGGGAATGAGCAGTTCTTC
TRBJ2-2 | . | TRBV19 | . | CASKVQGSNTGELFF | TGTGCCAGTAAGGTTCAGGGCTCAAACACCGGGGAGCTGTTTTTT
TRBJ1-2 | . | TRBV5-1 | . | CASSLDRRDYGYTF | TGCGCCAGCAGCTTGGACAGGAGAGACTATGGCTACACCTTC
TRBJ2-2 | . | TRBV30 | . | CAWYSGAGELFF | TGTGCCTGGTACTCCGGGGCCGGGGAGCTGTTTTTT
TRBJ2-2 | . | TRBV2 | . | CASKGSSNTGELFF | TGTGCCAGCAAGGGGAGCTCAAACACCGGGGAGCTGTTTTTT
TRBJ1-1 | . | TRBV4-1 | . | CASSLFGMNTEAFF | TGCGCCAGCAGCCTTTTTGGGATGAACACTGAAGCTTTCTTT
TRBJ2-1 | . | TRBV2 | TRBD2 | CASIDTPPAGGPNEQFF | TGTGCCAGCATCGACACCCCCCCAGCGGGGGGGCCGAATGAGCAGTTCTTC
TRBJ2-3 | . | TRBV11-1 | TRBD2 | CASMLAGEVTDTQYF | TGTGCCAGCATGCTAGCGGGGGAAGTCACAGATACGCAGTATTTT